The TCR beta chain under discussion was sequenced for a study of Ad26.COV2.S vaccination and SARS-CoV-2 variants. Study-level findings and limits: For non-spike TCRs, breadth in vaccine recipients resembled that in placebo recipients.

Profiled with immunoSEQ multiplex PCR; TCRdb holds only in-frame clones, not every one. The repertoire consists of roughly 330,000 clones, with 90% occurring once and the leading ten covering around 5.5%. The sample's treatment: some 19 received Ad26.COV2.S at low or high dose, single or two shots; 5 received placebo; per-sample allocation not given. Day 63 after the first injection of vaccine or placebo was the sampling time. The shot given was an Ad26 vector that makes Wuhan-strain SARS-CoV-2 spike. V lost 5 bases and J 4 bases, leaving 11 bases between the germline ends. The CDR3 sequence is 13 residues long. Per germline, CDR1 SGHTA and CDR2 FQGNSA. As concerns this clone: What it recognizes is unknown.

The TCR originated in a person between 18 and 59 years old who received the Ad26.COV2.S COVID-19 vaccine or a placebo. The chain employs TRBV7-2 and TRBJ2-5; D ambiguous. The starting material was peripheral blood, obtained in a trial of Ad26.COV2.S vaccine versus placebo. The CDR3 loop is CASSPAMRETQYF. The CDR3 coding sequence is TGTGCCAGCAGCCCCGCAATGAGAGAGACCCAGTACTTC.